This T cell receptor (beta chain) emerged from a study of shared clonotypes between healthy human individuals. Splitting of CD4+ cells produced CD45RA+ naive and CD45RA-negative memory subsets. Germline CDR1 MDHEN, CDR2 SYDVKM. The CDR3 sequence is 15 residues long. V dropped 2 bases and J dropped 0 bases, with 9 bases sitting between them. Some clones are missing from TCRdb's copy, which holds only in-frame ones; the method was immunoSEQ multiplex PCR. The repertoire consists of around 1.5 million clones, with 95% to 99% occurring once and the leading ten covering roughly 0.45%. This chain joins TRBV28 and TRBJ2-3, with D possibly being TRBD1 (5 bases). The sequenced material came from naive CD4+ T cells sorted from blood. Subset indicated: CD45RA+ positively selected. This receptor was identified in a man in his thirties or forties in good health. For the CDR3, the DNA is TGTGCCAGCAGTTTAAGACAGATCAGCACAGATACGCAGTATTTT. It specifies CASSLRQISTDTQYF. Filled out from reference TRBV28 and TRBJ2-3, the complete variable domain reads DVKVTQSSRYLVKRTGEKVFLECVQDMDHENMFWYRQDPGLGLRLIYFSYDVKMKEKGDIPEGYSVSREKKERFSLILESASTNQTSMYLCASSLRQISTDTQYFGPGTRLTVL.